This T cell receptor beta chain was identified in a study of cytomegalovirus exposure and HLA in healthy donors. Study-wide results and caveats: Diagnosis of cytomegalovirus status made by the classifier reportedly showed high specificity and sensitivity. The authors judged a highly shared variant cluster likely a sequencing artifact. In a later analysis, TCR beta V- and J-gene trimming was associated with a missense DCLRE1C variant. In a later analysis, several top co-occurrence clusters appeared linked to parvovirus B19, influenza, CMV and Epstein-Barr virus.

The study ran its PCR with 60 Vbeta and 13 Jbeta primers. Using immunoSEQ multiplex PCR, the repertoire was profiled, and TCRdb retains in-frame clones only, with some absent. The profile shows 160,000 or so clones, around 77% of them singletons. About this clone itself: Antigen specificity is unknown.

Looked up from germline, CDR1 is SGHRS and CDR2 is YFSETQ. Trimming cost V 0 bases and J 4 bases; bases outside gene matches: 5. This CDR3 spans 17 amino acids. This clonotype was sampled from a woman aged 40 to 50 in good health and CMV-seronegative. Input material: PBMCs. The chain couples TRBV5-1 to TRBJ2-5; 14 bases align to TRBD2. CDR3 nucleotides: TGCGCCAGCAGCTTGGACCCAGGACTAGCGGGAGGAGAGACCCAGTACTTC. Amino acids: CASSLDPGLAGGETQYF.